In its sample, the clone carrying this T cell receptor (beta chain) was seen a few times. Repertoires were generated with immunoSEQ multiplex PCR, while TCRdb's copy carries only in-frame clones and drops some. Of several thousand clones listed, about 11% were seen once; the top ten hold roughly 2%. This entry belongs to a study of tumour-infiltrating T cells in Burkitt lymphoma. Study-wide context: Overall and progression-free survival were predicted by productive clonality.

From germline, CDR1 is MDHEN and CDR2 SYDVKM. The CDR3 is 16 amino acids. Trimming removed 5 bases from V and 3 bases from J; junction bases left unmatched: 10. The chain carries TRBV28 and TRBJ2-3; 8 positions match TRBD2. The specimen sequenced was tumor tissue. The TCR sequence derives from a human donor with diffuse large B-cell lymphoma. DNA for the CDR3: TGTGCCAGCAGTGCCTGGACTAGCCGTTTGACAGATACGCAGTATTTT. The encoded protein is CASSAWTSRLTDTQYF. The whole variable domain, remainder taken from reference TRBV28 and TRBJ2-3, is DVKVTQSSRYLVKRTGEKVFLECVQDMDHENMFWYRQDPGLGLRLIYFSYDVKMKEKGDIPEGYSVSREKKERFSLILESASTNQTSMYLCASSAWTSRLTDTQYFGPGTRLTVL.